This T cell receptor (beta chain) was recovered during a study of T cells expressing NK-cell markers. Following a re-call of the 5' RACE reads, TCRdb has one entry per CDR3 protein and lacks DNA. Its clone listing holds a few hundred thousand distinct CDR3 sequences. Germline V CDR1 and CDR2: MDHEN, SYDVKM. The CDR3 covers 15 residues. Sequencing was carried out using blood T cells: a sorted CD56 or NKG2C T cell subset, CD4+ or CD8+ T cells, or bulk PBMC T cells (not recorded which). The V call is TRBV28, the J call TRBJ2-2; checking the TCRdb D call of TRBD1 is not possible without DNA. This sequence was found in a man between 18 and 69 years old in good health. The CDR3 region is CASSPPGALTGELFF.